This T cell receptor beta chain was documented in a study of control samples from healthy donors and cancer patients. Only in-frame clones appear in the TCRdb table, and some are missing; sequencing was by immunoSEQ multiplex PCR. Among about 28,000 clones listed, around 80% were seen once. This CDR3 has 15 residues. V dropped 4 bases and J dropped 4; count of bases not matched to a gene: 8. Germline CDR1 is GTSNPN and CDR2 is SVGIG (reference sequence). The specimen sequenced was PBMCs. V usage is TRBV30 and J usage is TRBJ2-1; 9 bases fit TRBD2. The sequence derives from a man in his fifties or sixties with head and neck cancer. Written as DNA, the CDR3 is TGTGCCTGGAATACTATAGCGGGAGCGTACAATGAGCAGTTCTTC. This codes for CAWNTIAGAYNEQFF.